This T cell receptor beta chain was sequenced in a study of T cell responses to AZD1222 COVID-19 vaccine (dated by TCRdb to the early 2020s). A note on the overall study: A total of just over 230 trial participants underwent TCR sequencing, of whom about 200 had received two doses of AZD1222 and some 26 had received two doses of the MenACWY control vaccine. Enrollment into the trials was organized by age into subgroups of 18-55, 56-69 and 70-plus years, and those subgroups contained approximately 160, 26 and 62 TCR-sequenced participants, respectively.

For this clone: What antigen it recognizes has not been identified. Base qualities are not provided; no much larger clone lies one nucleotide away.

The time point label corresponds to: about 28 days (+/-7) after the second vaccine dose. Because spike-specific TCR depth and breadth did not differ between the two schedules, AZD1222 recipients who got a second dose at roughly 4 weeks were pooled with those who got a second dose at roughly 12 weeks. Samples from vaccinated people were obtained from the UK trials COV001 and COV002, which included a single-blind randomized controlled phase 2/3 trial of AZD1222 (ChAdOx1 nCoV-19) in healthy adults. For TCRbeta chain sequencing, PBMC samples were collected from trial participants at day 0 and at day 28 after the second dose. V is clipped by 5 bases and J by 3 bases, and the sequence between their germline boundaries is 5 bases long. Reading the germline V gene (reference sequence) gives CDR1 LNHDA and CDR2 SQIVND. The CDR3 sequence holds 12 residues, the cysteine and phenylalanine included. Solely the CDR3 DNA is kept, with 36 bases framed from the first base.

The study at large found these results: The vaccine-associated CD4 TCRs covered the entire spike protein, and the dominant responses fell in regions 160-218 and 743-854. Reportedly, almost half of the unique spike-specific TCRs recognized epitopes lying outside the regions that are mutated in the B.1.351 and B.1.1.7 variants. In the small 56-69-year group, the increase in depth fell short of significance, most likely because of low power. A significant rise in spike-specific TCR breadth and depth was observed after two AZD1222 doses relative to day 0 and relative to MenACWY recipients. Conclusions about previously exposed vaccinees were limited because only six AZD1222 recipients were SARS-CoV-2 seropositive at baseline. Participants were mostly white British and included more females than males, and it was suggested by the authors that clonal diversity may have been underestimated. Because no day 14 peak-response samples were available, the repertoires could be characterized only after the peak T cell response.

The CDR3 regions of human TCRbeta chains were analyzed by immunosequencing. As for how the authors treated the data: TCRs in the repertoires were compared against a reference library of SARS-CoV-2-specific TCRs that had been generated with the MIRA antigen-specificity platform. Breadth was defined as the fraction of unique TCRs that were SARS-CoV-2-associated, and depth was defined as the fraction of total T cells that were SARS-CoV-2-associated. Each spike-specific TCR was assigned to its reactive spike region and to a CD4 or CD8 class using the MIRA data. Log10-transformed breadth and depth values were compared by one-way ANOVA with Sidak's multiple comparisons tests. In TCRdb, the immuneACCESS table is reduced to in-frame sequences with V and J assigned. These tables do not hold every clone; where another copy was compared, an unresolved V gene accounts for under half, and the others remain unexplained. The D gene and trimming were derived from the DNA, and the V and J assignments and clone size from that table. For this sample there are some 120,000 clones; nearly 90% appear just once. The ten largest account for roughly 5.7% of the sample.

The source of this sequence is an adult who received the AZD1222 COVID-19 vaccine. Specimen: peripheral blood, collected 28 days after the second AZD1222 dose. The V and J segments used are TRBV19 and TRBJ1-5, with the D gene call left open. The CDR3 protein sequence reads: CASSPHNQPQHF. At the DNA level, the sequence is TGTGCCAGTAGTCCCCACAATCAGCCCCAGCATTTT.